This entry lists 30 T cell receptor beta chains sequenced from one sample in a study of cytomegalovirus exposure and HLA in healthy donors. Some clones are missing from TCRdb's copy, which holds only in-frame ones; the method was immunoSEQ multiplex PCR. This repertoire shows 200,000 to 300,000 clones, 90% found once; its top ten account for around 3.1%. The sequencing sample was made of PBMCs. The receptor set was obtained from a woman aged 30 to 39 in good health and CMV-seronegative.

The chain carries TRBV25-1 and TRBJ1-1, with TRBD1 as a possible D gene (5 bases). The germline CDR1 and CDR2 sequences are MGHDK and SYGVNS. V was cut by 2 bases and J by 2 bases, with 12 bases left in between. The CDR3 spans 15 residues. As DNA, the CDR3 is TGTGCCAGCAGTGAAGGCCCAGGGTACAACACTGAAGCTTTCTTT. Translation: CASSEGPGYNTEAFF.

The rearrangement links TRBV2 to TRBJ1-1; no clear D. This CDR3 has 14 amino acids. The V end was cut by 10 bases, the J end by 1 base, with 16 bases between. The germline V gene encodes CDR1 SNHLY and CDR2 FYNNEI. Here the CDR3 DNA reads TGTGCCATCATCCAAGGAGTACCGAACACTGAAGCTTTCTTT. Protein: CAIIQGVPNTEAFF.

V is TRBV10-3 and J is TRBJ2-3; 7 bases fit TRBD2. The CDR3 loop spans 16 amino acids. Germline CDR1 is ENHRY and CDR2 is SYGVKD. The J segment lost 6 bases and the V segment lost 5 bases, leaving 14 bases of the junction unmatched. The CDR3 spells CAISLLGEGPSDTQYF. The CDR3 DNA follows: TGTGCCATCAGTCTTCTGGGGGAGGGCCCCTCGGATACGCAGTATTTT.

The V call is TRBV28, the J call TRBJ2-7, with D perhaps given as TRBD1 or TRBD2 (6 bases each). Per the germline V gene, CDR1 is MDHEN and CDR2 is SYDVKM. CDR3 size: 13 residues. V lost 8 bases and J 5 bases, leaving 16 bases between the germline ends. The CDR3 region is CASGGGPFDEQYF. The CDR3, as DNA: TGTGCCAGCGGAGGGGGACCGTTTGACGAGCAGTACTTC.

This chain joins TRBV2 and TRBJ2-3; D is perhaps TRBD2 (5 bases). V dropped 10 bases and J dropped 0 bases, with 14 bases sitting between them. The CDR3 is made up of 14 amino acids. In germline, CDR1 is SNHLY, CDR2 FYNNEI. The CDR3 coding sequence is TGTGCCAACGGCGGGCAGCCCAGCACAGATACGCAGTATTTT. It codes for CANGGQPSTDTQYF.

This clone has a single count. This rearrangement joins TRBV28 to TRBJ2-7; TRBD2 aligns across 10 bases. V was pared by 8 bases and J by 2 bases, with 3 bases of the junction left unmatched. The germline V gene has CDR1 MDHEN and CDR2 SYDVKM. The CDR3 runs to 13 residues. The chain's CDR3 is CASYSGRAYEQYF. The CDR3 DNA is TGTGCCAGCTACAGCGGGAGGGCCTACGAGCAGTACTTC.

The chain carries TRBV6-5 and TRBJ1-4, with 7 bases fitting TRBD1. This CDR3 is 15 amino acids long. The J segment lost 2 bases and the V segment lost 5 bases, leaving 5 bases of the junction unmatched. Germline V gene data show CDR1 as MNHEY and CDR2 as SVGAGI. Written as DNA, the CDR3 is TGTGCCAGCAGTCCTTCCAGGGGGACTAATGAAAAACTGTTTTTT. This sequence encodes CASSPSRGTNEKLFF.

J is TRBJ2-1 and V is TRBV2; 7 nucleotides align to TRBD1. Looked up from germline, CDR1 is SNHLY and CDR2 is FYNNEI. This CDR3 is 14 amino acids long. With V trimmed by 6 bases and J by 4 bases, 6 bases remained unmatched. The CDR3 sequence: CASRKGQIYNEQFF. CDR3 DNA: TGTGCCAGCAGGAAGGGACAGATTTACAATGAGCAGTTCTTC.

This CDR3 reads CASSLNRGGETQYF. The CDR3 DNA reads as TGTGCCAGCAGCTTAAACAGGGGAGGAGAGACCCAGTACTTC. The chain carries TRBV7-2 and TRBJ2-5; perhaps TRBD1 as D (7 bases). CDR1 is SGHTA, CDR2 FQGNSA, per germline. This CDR3 spans 14 amino acids. Trimming cost V 2 bases and J 4 bases, with 11 bases left between them.

This chain joins TRBV4-2 and TRBJ2-7; D is undetermined. Trimming left V 0 bases short and J 3 bases short, with 9 bases between. The V gene's germline CDR1 is LGHNA and CDR2 YNFKEQ. The CDR3 sequence is 14 residues long. The CDR3 DNA is TGTGCCAGCAGCCAAGAGAGTTCCCGCTACGAGCAGTACTTC. This codes for CASSQESSRYEQYF.

The table lists this clone with a few counts. The chain employs TRBV7-3 and TRBJ2-7, with 8 bases aligning to TRBD2. This CDR3 is 15 amino acids long. V dropped 2 bases and J dropped 4; count of bases not matched to a gene: 7. Germline lookup yields CDR1 SGHTA and CDR2 FQGTGA. CDR3 residues: CASSLGSGSGYEQYF. As DNA, the CDR3 is TGTGCCAGCAGCTTAGGCAGCGGGAGTGGTTACGAGCAGTACTTC.

The genes are TRBV5-1 and TRBJ2-7; D is possibly TRBD1 (5 bases). The CDR3 sequence is 14 residues long. Germline V gene data show CDR1 as SGHRS and CDR2 as YFSETQ. Trimming took 2 bases from V and 5 from J, leaving 14 bases between them. CDR3 region: CASSLSGNRNEQYF. For the CDR3, the DNA is TGCGCCAGCAGCTTATCAGGGAACAGAAACGAGCAGTACTTC.

The rearrangement uses TRBV28 and TRBJ2-2; D is uncertain. The CDR3 is made up of 15 amino acids. Germline assignment: CDR1 MDHEN and CDR2 SYDVKM. V gave up 5 bases and J gave up 0 bases, with 10 bases separating them. In DNA form, the CDR3 reads TGTGCCAGCAGTGTGAGAATCGCGAACACCGGGGAGCTGTTTTTT. Its translation is CASSVRIANTGELFF.

This clone was detected only a few times. This rearrangement joins TRBV7-2 to TRBJ2-2, with D perhaps matching TRBD1 (5 bases). The germline CDR1 and CDR2 sequences are SGHTA and FQGNSA. Trimming shortened V by 3 bases and J by 8 bases, and 7 bases separated the two germline ends. This CDR3 comprises 12 residues. In DNA form, the CDR3 reads TGTGCCAGCAGCTTCAGGGTGGGGGAGCTGTTTTTT. It translates to CASSFRVGELFF.

The V and J genes are TRBV28 and TRBJ2-7, with D perhaps matching TRBD1 (6 bases). Germline V gives CDR1 MDHEN, CDR2 SYDVKM. V was shortened by 1 base and J by 5 bases, with 12 bases between the two germline ends. The CDR3 has 14 residues. The CDR3 bases are TGTGCCAGCAGTTTATACAGGGTAGTTAACGAGCAGTACTTC. Its translation: CASSLYRVVNEQYF.

This rearrangement joins TRBV27 to TRBJ1-1; possible D gene TRBD1, 6 bases. V shed 2 bases and J shed 5 bases, with 12 bases lying between them. This CDR3 has 14 residues. Germline V gives CDR1 MNHEY, CDR2 SMNVEV (reference sequence). CDR3 DNA: TGTGCCAGCAGTTTACACAGGGAGGCGACTGAAGCTTTCTTT. The encoded protein is CASSLHREATEAFF.

The genes are TRBV25-1 and TRBJ2-7; 10 bases are a match to TRBD1. Looked up from germline, CDR1 is MGHDK and CDR2 is SYGVNS. The V and J ends lost 4 bases and 4 bases, in that order; junction bases with no gene match: 1. The CDR3 extends over 13 amino acids. CDR3 amino acids: CASSVGQGYEQYF. CDR3 in DNA: TGTGCCAGCAGTGTGGGACAGGGGTACGAGCAGTACTTC.

The chain uses TRBV5-6 and TRBJ1-5; D remains ambiguous. Germline V gene lookup returns CDR1 SGHDT and CDR2 YYEEEE. This CDR3 comprises 15 residues. Trimming left V 2 bases short and J 5 bases short, with 14 bases between. CDR3 region: CASSFLTREDQPQHF. As DNA, the CDR3 is TGTGCCAGCAGCTTTTTAACGAGGGAAGATCAGCCCCAGCATTTT.

V is TRBV7-6 and J is TRBJ2-7; no firm D call. This CDR3 region has 14 residues. Germline CDR1 SGHVS, CDR2 FNYEAQ. The V and J ends lost 8 bases and 3 bases respectively, with 17 bases between them. The chain's CDR3 is CASALAGTHYEQYF. CDR3 DNA sequence: TGTGCCAGCGCCTTGGCAGGAACCCACTACGAGCAGTACTTC.

The chain couples TRBV28 to TRBJ1-2, with 8 bases matching TRBD1. The CDR3 loop spans 14 amino acids. The germline V gene has CDR1 MDHEN and CDR2 SYDVKM. The J segment lost 1 base and the V segment lost 6 bases, leaving 4 bases of the junction unmatched. The CDR3 sequence is CASRYRGINYGYTF. The CDR3 DNA follows: TGTGCCAGCAGATACAGGGGGATTAACTATGGCTACACCTTC.

This clone has a single count. In DNA form, the CDR3 reads TGTGCCAGCAGGCTAGCGATCGGGAGTGAGCAGTTCTTC. Translation: CASRLAIGSEQFF. V gene TRBV6-5 combines with J gene TRBJ2-1, with a tentative D call TRBD2 (6 bases). Trimming left V 6 bases short and J 9 bases short, with 15 bases between. CDR3 length equals 13 residues. Looked up from germline, CDR1 is MNHEY and CDR2 is SVGAGI.

This chain links TRBV5-4 with TRBJ2-1; 14 bases fit TRBD2. CDR3 length: 14 amino acids. The V gene end was trimmed by 3 bases and the J gene end by 8 bases; junction bases not matched to a gene: 1. Per the germline V gene, CDR1 is SGHNT and CDR2 is YYREEE (reference sequence). This CDR3 reads CASSSGLAGDEQFF. As DNA, the CDR3 is TGTGCCAGCAGCTCGGGACTAGCGGGAGATGAGCAGTTCTTC.

The gene calls are TRBV5-1 and TRBJ2-5, with TRBD2 matching over 8 bases. The J segment lost 4 bases and the V segment lost 3 bases, leaving 8 bases of the junction unmatched. Germline V gene sequence: CDR1 SGHRS, CDR2 YFSETQ. This CDR3 is built from 15 residues. The CDR3 nucleotides read TGCGCCAGCAGCTGGACGGGAGGGGTTGGAGAGACCCAGTACTTC. Residues: CASSWTGGVGETQYF.

CDR3 residues: CASSWTMPEQYF. CDR3 in DNA: TGTGCCAGCAGTTGGACTATGCCCGAGCAGTACTTC. The chain carries TRBV28 and TRBJ2-7, with D perhaps TRBD2 (6 bases). From germline, CDR1 is MDHEN and CDR2 SYDVKM. V dropped 4 bases and J dropped 6 bases, with 10 bases sitting between them. The CDR3 has 12 residues.

This clone was detected only a few times. The rearrangement joins TRBV14 to TRBJ2-3, with D possibly TRBD1 on 6 matching bases. The V end was cut by 2 bases, the J end by 4 bases, with 13 bases between. In germline, CDR1 is SGHDN, CDR2 FVKESK. The CDR3 totals 15 residues. CDR3 DNA sequence: TGTGCCAGCAGCCAATCAGGGGTTATGGCAGATACGCAGTATTTT. It yields the protein CASSQSGVMADTQYF.

The chain couples TRBV20-1 to TRBJ2-2; weak D call: TRBD2 (6 bases). Per the germline V gene, CDR1 is DFQATT and CDR2 is SNEGSKA (reference sequence). This CDR3 has 11 residues. Deletions cut 7 bases from V and 7 bases from J, with 10 bases between. For the CDR3, the DNA is TGCAGTGTCCTAGCGTACGGGGAGCTGTTTTTT. Its protein is CSVLAYGELFF.

About this clone: This same CDR3 is encoded by further DNA sequences in the sample. The chain recombines TRBV20-1 with TRBJ2-5; D is perhaps TRBD2 (5 bases). Trimming removed 5 bases from V and 5 bases from J, with 6 bases in between. Germline lookup yields CDR1 DFQATT and CDR2 SNEGSKA (reference sequence). The CDR3 loop spans 10 amino acids. CDR3 loop: CSARGETQYF. CDR3 sequence (DNA): TGCAGTGCTCGCGGGGAGACCCAGTACTTC.

The chain uses TRBV29-1 and TRBJ2-4; 8 bases are shared with TRBD1. This CDR3 has 16 amino acids. The germline CDR1 and CDR2 sequences are SQVTM and ANQGSEA. The V and J ends lost 1 base and 1 base, in that order; junction bases with no gene match: 6. The DNA of the CDR3 is TGCAGCGTTGAAGTTCATCGACAGGGGGCCAAAAACATTCAGTACTTC. Its translation: CSVEVHRQGAKNIQYF.

This CDR3 is CASSTSGRRHGELFF. As DNA, the CDR3 is TGCGCCAGCAGCACTAGCGGGAGACGTCACGGGGAGCTGTTTTTT. This sequence joins TRBV4-3 and TRBJ2-2, with 11 bases matching TRBD2. J lost 7 bases, V lost 5 bases, and 6 bases had no gene match. This CDR3 has 15 residues. Germline CDR1 LGHNA, CDR2 YSLEER.

The rearrangement links TRBV9 to TRBJ2-3; the D gene is possibly TRBD2 (6 bases). V lost 4 bases and J 0 bases, leaving 15 bases between the germline ends. The CDR3 consists of 16 residues. CDR1 is SGDLS, CDR2 YYNGEE, per germline. In DNA form, the CDR3 reads TGTGCCAGCAGCCTACACAAAGGGACTAGCACAGATACGCAGTATTTT. It translates to CASSLHKGTSTDTQYF. Full variable domain (outside the CDR3, taken from reference TRBV9 and TRBJ2-3): DSGVTQTPKHLITATGQRVTLRCSPRSGDLSVYWYQQSLDQGLQFLIQYYNGEERAKGNILERFSAQQFPDLHSELNLSSLELGDSALYFCASSLHKGTSTDTQYFGPGTRLTVL.